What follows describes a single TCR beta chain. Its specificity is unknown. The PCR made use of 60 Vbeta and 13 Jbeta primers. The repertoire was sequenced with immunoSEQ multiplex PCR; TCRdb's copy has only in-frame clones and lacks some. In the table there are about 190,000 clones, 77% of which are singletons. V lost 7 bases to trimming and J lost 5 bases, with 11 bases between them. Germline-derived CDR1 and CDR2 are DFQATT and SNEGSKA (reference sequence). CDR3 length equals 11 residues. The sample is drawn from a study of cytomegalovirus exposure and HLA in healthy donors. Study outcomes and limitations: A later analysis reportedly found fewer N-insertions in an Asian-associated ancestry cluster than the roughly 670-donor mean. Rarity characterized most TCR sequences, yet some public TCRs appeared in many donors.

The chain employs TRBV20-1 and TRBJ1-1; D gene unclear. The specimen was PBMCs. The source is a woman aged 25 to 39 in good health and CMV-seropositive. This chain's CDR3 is CSVPGETEAFF. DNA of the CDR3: TGCAGTGTCCCGGGAGAAACTGAAGCTTTCTTT.